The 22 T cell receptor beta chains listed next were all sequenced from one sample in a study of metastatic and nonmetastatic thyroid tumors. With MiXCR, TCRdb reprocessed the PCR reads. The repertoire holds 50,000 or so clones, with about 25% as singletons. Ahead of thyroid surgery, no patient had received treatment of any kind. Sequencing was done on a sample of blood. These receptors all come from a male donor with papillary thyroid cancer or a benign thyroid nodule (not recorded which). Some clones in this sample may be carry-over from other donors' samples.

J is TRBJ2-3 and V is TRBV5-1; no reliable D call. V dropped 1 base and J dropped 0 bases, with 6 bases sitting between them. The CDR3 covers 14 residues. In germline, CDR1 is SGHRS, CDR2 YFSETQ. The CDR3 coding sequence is TGCGCCAGCAGCTTGTATGCCAGCACAGATACGCAGTATTTT. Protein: CASSLYASTDTQYF.

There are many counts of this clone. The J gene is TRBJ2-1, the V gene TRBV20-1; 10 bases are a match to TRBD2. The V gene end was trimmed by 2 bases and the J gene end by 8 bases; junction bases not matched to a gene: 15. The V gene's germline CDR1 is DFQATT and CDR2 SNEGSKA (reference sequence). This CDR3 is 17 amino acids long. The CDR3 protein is CSARTLAGVSPIDEQFF. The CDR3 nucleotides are TGCAGTGCTAGAACCCTAGCGGGAGTATCCCCCATCGATGAGCAGTTCTTC.

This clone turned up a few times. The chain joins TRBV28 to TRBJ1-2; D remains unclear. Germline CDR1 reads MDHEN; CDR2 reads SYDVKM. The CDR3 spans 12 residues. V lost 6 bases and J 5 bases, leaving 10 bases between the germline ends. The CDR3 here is CASRDGTYGYTF. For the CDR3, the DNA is TGTGCCAGCAGGGACGGAACATATGGCTACACCTTC.

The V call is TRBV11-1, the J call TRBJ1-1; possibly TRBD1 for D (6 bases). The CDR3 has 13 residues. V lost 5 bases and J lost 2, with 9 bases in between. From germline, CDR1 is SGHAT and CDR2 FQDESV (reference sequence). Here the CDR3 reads CASSTQGNTEAFF. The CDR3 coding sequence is TGTGCCAGCAGCACACAGGGAAACACTGAAGCTTTCTTT. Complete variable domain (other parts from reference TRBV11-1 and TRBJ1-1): EAEVAQSPRYKITEKSQAVAFWCDPISGHATLYWYRQILGQGPELLVQFQDESVVDDSQLPKDRFSAERLKGVDSTLKIQPAELGDSAMYLCASSTQGNTEAFFGQGTRLTVV.

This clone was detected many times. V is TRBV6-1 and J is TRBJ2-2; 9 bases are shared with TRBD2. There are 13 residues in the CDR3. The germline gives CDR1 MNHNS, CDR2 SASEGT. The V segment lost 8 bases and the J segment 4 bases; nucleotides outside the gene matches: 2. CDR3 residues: CASASGVTGELFF. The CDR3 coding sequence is TGTGCCAGCGCTAGCGGGGTCACCGGGGAGCTGTTTTTT.

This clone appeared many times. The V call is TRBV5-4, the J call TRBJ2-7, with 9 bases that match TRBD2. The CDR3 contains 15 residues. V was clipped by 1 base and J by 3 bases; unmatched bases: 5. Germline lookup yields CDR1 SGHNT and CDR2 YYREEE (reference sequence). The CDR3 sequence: CASSLSIAGVYEQYF. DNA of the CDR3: TGTGCCAGCAGCTTGTCGATAGCGGGAGTCTACGAGCAGTACTTC.

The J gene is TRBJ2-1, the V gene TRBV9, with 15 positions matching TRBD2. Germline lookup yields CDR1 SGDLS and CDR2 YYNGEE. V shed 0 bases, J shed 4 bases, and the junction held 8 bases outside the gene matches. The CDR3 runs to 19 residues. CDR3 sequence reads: CASSVAGGLAGGGYNEQFF. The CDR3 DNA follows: TGTGCCAGCAGCGTAGCTGGGGGACTAGCGGGGGGAGGGTACAATGAGCAGTTCTTC. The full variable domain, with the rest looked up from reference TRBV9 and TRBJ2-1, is DSGVTQTPKHLITATGQRVTLRCSPRSGDLSVYWYQQSLDQGLQFLIQYYNGEERAKGNILERFSAQQFPDLHSELNLSSLELGDSALYFCASSVAGGLAGGGYNEQFFGPGTRLTVL.

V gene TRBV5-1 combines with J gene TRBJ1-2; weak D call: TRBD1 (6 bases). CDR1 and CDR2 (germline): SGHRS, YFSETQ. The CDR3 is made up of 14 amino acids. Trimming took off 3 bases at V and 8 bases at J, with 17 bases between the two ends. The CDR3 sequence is CASSWTGAASGYTF. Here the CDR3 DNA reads TGCGCCAGCAGCTGGACGGGGGCGGCGTCGGGCTACACCTTC. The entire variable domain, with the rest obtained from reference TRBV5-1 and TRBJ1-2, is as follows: KAGVTQTPRYLIKTRGQQVTLSCSPISGHRSVSWYQQTPGQGLQFLFEYFSETQRNKGNFPGRFSGRQFSNSRSEMNVSTLELGDSALYLCASSWTGAASGYTFGSGTRLTVV.

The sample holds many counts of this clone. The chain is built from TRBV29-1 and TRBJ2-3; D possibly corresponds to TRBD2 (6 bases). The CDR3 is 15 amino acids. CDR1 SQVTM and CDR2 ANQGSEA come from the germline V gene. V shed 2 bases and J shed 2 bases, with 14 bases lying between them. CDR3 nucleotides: TGCAGCGTTGAATCGTGGGCGGGAACCACAGATACGCAGTATTTT. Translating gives CSVESWAGTTDTQYF.

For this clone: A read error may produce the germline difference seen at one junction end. CDR3 region: CSSSLSSGTDTQYF. The CDR3 coding sequence is TGCTCCAGCAGCTTATCCTCGGGGACAGATACGCAGTATTTT. The rearrangement uses TRBV5-1 and TRBJ2-3; a possible D gene is TRBD2 (5 bases). Germline CDR1 reads SGHRS; CDR2 reads YFSETQ. CDR3 length: 14 residues.

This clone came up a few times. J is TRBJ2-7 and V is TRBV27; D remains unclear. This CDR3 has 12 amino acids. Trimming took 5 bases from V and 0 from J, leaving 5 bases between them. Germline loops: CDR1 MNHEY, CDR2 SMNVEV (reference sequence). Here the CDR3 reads CASSAYSYEQYF. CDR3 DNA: TGTGCCAGCAGTGCCTACTCCTACGAGCAGTACTTC.

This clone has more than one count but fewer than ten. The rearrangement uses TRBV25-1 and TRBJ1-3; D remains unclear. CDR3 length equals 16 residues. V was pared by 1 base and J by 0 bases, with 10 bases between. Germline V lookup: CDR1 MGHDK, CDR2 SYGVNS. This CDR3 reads CASSELDFSSGNTIYF. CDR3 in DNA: TGTGCCAGCAGTGAATTAGACTTCTCCTCTGGAAACACCATATATTTT.

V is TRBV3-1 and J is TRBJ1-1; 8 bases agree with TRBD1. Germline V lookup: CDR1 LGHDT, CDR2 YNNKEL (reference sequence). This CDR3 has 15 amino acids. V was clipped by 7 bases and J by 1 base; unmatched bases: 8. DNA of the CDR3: TGTGCCAGCATCCCTAGGGACAGGAGGAACACTGAAGCTTTCTTT. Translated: CASIPRDRRNTEAFF.

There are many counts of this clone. DNA for the CDR3: TGTGCCAGCAGCTCCCACGGGACAGGGATTTCCTACGAGCAGTACTTC. The encoded protein is CASSSHGTGISYEQYF. The rearrangement links TRBV11-1 to TRBJ2-7, with 9 bases that match TRBD1. Germline trimming cut 4 bases from V and 1 base from J; bases unmatched to any gene: 8. CDR3 size: 16 residues. Germline V gives CDR1 SGHAT, CDR2 FQDESV (reference sequence).

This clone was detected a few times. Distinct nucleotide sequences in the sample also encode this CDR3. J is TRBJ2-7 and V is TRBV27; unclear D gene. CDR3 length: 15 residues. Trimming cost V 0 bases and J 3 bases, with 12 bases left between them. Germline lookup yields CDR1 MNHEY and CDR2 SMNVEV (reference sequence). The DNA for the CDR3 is TGTGCCAGCAGTTTATCCTCAGGCGGTTTCTACGAGCAGTACTTC. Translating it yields CASSLSSGGFYEQYF.

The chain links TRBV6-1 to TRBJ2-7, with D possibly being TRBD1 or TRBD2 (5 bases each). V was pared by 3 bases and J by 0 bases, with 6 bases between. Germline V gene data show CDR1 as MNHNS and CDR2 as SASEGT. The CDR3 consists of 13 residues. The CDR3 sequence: CASSERGSYEQYF. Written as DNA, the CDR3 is TGTGCCAGCAGTGAGAGGGGCTCCTACGAGCAGTACTTC.

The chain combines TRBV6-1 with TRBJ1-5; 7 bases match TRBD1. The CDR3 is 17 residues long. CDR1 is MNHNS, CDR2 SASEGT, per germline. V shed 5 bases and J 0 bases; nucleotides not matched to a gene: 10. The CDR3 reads CASSTRTGQYSNQPQHF. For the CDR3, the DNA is TGTGCCAGCAGTACGAGGACAGGCCAATATAGCAATCAGCCCCAGCATTTT.

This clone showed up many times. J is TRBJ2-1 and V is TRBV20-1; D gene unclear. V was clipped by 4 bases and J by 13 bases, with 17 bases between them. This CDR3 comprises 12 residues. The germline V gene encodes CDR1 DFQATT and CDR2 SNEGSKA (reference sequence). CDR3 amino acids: CSAKQLQLGQFF. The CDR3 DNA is TGCAGTGCTAAGCAACTACAGCTTGGCCAGTTCTTC.

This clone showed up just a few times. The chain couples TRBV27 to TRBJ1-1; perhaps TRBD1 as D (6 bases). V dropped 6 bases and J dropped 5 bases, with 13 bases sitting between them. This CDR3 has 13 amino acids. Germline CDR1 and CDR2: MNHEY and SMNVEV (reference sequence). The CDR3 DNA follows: TGTGCCAGCAGACCCGGCAGGGGTACTGAAGCTTTCTTT. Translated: CASRPGRGTEAFF.

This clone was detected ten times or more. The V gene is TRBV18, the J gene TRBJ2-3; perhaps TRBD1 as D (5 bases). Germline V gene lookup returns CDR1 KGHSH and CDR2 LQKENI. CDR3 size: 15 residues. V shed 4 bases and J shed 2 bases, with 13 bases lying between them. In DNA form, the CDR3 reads TGTGCCAGCTCACGGGCTGGGGCTTCCACAGATACGCAGTATTTT. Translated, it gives CASSRAGASTDTQYF. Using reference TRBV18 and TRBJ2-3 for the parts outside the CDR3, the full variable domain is NAGVMQNPRHLVRRRGQEARLRCSPMKGHSHVYWYRQLPEEGLKFMVYLQKENIIDESGMPKERFSAEFPKEGPSILRIQQVVRGDSAAYFCASSRAGASTDTQYFGPGTRLTVL.

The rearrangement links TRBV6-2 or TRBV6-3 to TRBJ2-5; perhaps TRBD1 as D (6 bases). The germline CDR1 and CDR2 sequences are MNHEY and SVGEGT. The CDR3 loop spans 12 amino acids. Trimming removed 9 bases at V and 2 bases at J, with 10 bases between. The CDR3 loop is CASMDRQETQYF. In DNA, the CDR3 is TGTGCCAGTATGGACAGACAAGAGACCCAGTACTTC.

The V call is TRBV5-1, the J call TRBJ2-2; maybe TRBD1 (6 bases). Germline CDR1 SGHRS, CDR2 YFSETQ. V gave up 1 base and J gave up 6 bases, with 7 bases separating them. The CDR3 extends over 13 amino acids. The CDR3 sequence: CASSLTGSGELFF. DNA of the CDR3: TGCGCCAGCAGCTTGACAGGGTCCGGGGAGCTGTTTTTT. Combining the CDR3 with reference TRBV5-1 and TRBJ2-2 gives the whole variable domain KAGVTQTPRYLIKTRGQQVTLSCSPISGHRSVSWYQQTPGQGLQFLFEYFSETQRNKGNFPGRFSGRQFSNSRSEMNVSTLELGDSALYLCASSLTGSGELFFGEGSRLTVL.